This TCR beta chain was recorded in a study of CD8+ T cells in alopecia areata. Study overall: Administration of oral tofacitinib to treated patients was at 5 to 10 mg twice daily. Overall study findings and caveats: Among the top 100, expanded CD8+ clones, as well as scalp clonality, were significantly decreased by tofacitinib.

Treatment here: oral pan-JAK inhibitor, 5-10 mg twice daily. Peripheral blood samples and lesional scalp punch biopsies were obtained from alopecia areata patients. Concerning this clone: Its antigen is not identified.

The germline V and J ends were trimmed by 0 bases and 5 bases, with 16 bases remaining between them. Looked up from germline, CDR1 is SNHLY and CDR2 is FYNNEI. This CDR3 has 16 residues. Sequencing relied on a cDNA template that was reverse transcribed from extracted RNA. Sequenced by immunoSEQ multiplex PCR; TCRdb stores in-frame clones only, minus some. The sample has approximately 200,000 clones, 58% seen once. The sample consisted of CD4+ T cells sorted from blood, taken at week 24, from a patient treated with tofacitinib. V and J are TRBV2 and TRBJ2-5; D is perhaps TRBD1 (5 bases). The source is a human donor with alopecia areata. The CDR3 nucleotides read TGTGCCAGCAGTGAAGCGCGCAGGGCTTTGAAGGAGACCCAGTACTTC. This gives the protein CASSEARRALKETQYF.